What follows are 4 T cell receptor beta chains derived from one specimen sequenced in a study of beta chain features in type 1 diabetes. Study-level points and caveats: Among all four CD4+ subsets, Type 1 diabetes patients had TCRB CDR3s that were moderately but significantly shorter.

Isolated RNA was reverse transcribed in full, so expressed TCRB transcripts were sequenced. Assay: immunoSEQ multiplex PCR; the TCRdb copy retains only in-frame clones and omits some. The repertoire includes some 350,000 clones, about 13% of them detected once, and roughly 0.015% sits in the top ten. Which antigens these TCRs recognize remains unknown. The specimen was naive CD4+ T cells from blood. These receptors all come from a woman aged 18-35 years with type 1 diabetes.

The CDR3, as DNA: TGTGCCAGCTCACGGCAGGGGGACAATGAGCAGTTCTTC. Protein product: CASSRQGDNEQFF. The chain couples TRBV18 to TRBJ2-1; 7 bases match TRBD1. V lost 4 bases to trimming and J lost 5 bases; unmatched junction nucleotides: 2. Germline CDR1 and CDR2: KGHSH and LQKENI. This CDR3 is 13 amino acids long.

The chain carries TRBV7-9 and TRBJ2-7; TRBD2 might be the D (5 bases). Trimming took off 8 bases at V and 2 bases at J, with 10 bases between the two ends. This CDR3 region has 12 residues. Germline CDR1 is SEHNR and CDR2 is FQNEAQ (reference sequence). In nucleotides, the CDR3 is TGTGCCAGCGACTGGGGAGCCTACGAGCAGTACGTC. Protein: CASDWGAYEQYV.

This chain joins TRBV30 and TRBJ1-4, with TRBD1 identical over 9 bases. In germline, CDR1 is GTSNPN, CDR2 SVGIG (reference sequence). With 8 bases clipped from V and 8 bases from J, the junction kept 9 bases outside the gene matches. This CDR3 has 13 residues. The DNA of the CDR3 is TGTGCCACACCCGGGACAGGGCTGGAAAAACTGTTTTTT. Its translation: CATPGTGLEKLFF.

The CDR3 region is CASSDGQQETQYF. The DNA of the CDR3 is TGTGCCAGCAGTGATGGGCAGCAAGAGACCCAGTACTTC. The J gene is TRBJ2-5, the V gene TRBV6-5, with D hard to call. The CDR3 is 13 amino acids. Germline loops: CDR1 MNHEY, CDR2 SVGAGI. Trimming pared 5 bases from V and 2 bases from J, leaving 9 bases between.